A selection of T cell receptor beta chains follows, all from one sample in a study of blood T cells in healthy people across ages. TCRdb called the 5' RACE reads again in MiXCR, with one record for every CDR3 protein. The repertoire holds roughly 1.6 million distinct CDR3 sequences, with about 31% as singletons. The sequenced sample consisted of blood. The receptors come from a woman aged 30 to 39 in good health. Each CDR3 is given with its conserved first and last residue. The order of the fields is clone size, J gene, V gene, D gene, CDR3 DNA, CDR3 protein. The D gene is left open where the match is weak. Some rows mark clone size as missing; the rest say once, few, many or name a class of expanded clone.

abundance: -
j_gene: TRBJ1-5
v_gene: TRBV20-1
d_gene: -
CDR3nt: TGCAGTGCTAGAGATCCGATGTACAAGCGAGGGTTGCAGCCCCAGCATTTT
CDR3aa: CSARDPMYKRGLQPQHF

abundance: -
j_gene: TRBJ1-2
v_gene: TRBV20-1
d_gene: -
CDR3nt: TGCAGTGCTGGAAACGAGGGAGGCTACACCTTC
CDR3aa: CSAGNEGGYTF

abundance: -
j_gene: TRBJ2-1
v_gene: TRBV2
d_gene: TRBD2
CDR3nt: TGTGCCAGAAAGGGACTAGCGGCCCCCTTCTCCTACAATGAGCAGTTCTTC
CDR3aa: CARKGLAAPFSYNEQFF

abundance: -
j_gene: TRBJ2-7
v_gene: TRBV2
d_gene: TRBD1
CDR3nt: TGTGCCAGCAGTGGACAGGGATCGGGCTACGAGCAGTACTTC
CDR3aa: CASSGQGSGYEQYF

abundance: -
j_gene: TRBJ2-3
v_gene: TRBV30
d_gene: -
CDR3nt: TGTGTCTGGAGATCTGAGGGTCTCACAGATACGCAGTATTTT
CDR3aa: CVWRSEGLTDTQYF

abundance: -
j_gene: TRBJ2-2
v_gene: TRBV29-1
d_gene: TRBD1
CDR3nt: TGCAGCGTTGAAGAATGGACAGGGAGCGGGGAGCTGTTTTTT
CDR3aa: CSVEEWTGSGELFF

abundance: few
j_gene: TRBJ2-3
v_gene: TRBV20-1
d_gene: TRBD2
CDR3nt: TGTAGTGCTAATAGCGGGAGTAAAAGGGGGACAGATACGCAGTATTTT
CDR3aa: CSANSGSKRGTDTQYF

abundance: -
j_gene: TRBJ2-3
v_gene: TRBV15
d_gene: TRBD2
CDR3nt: TGTGCCACCAGCAGAGATCCGGCTAGCGGGGGTCTTATCACAGATACGCAGTATTTT
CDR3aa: CATSRDPASGGLITDTQYF

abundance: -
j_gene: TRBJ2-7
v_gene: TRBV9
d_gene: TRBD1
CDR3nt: TGTGCCAGCAGCGAGGGACAGGCGCCTTCCTACGAGCAGTACTTC
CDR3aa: CASSEGQAPSYEQYF

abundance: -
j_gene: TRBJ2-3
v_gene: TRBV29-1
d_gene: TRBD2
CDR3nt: TGCAGCGTTGAGAGGGGACTAGCGGCCTTCAGCACAGATACGCAGTATTTT
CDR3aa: CSVERGLAAFSTDTQYF

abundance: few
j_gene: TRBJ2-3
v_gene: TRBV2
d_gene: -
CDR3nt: TGTGCCAGCAGTGAAGCTGGACCAGCATCCCCCGTCGACACGCAGTATTTT
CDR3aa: CASSEAGPASPVDTQYF

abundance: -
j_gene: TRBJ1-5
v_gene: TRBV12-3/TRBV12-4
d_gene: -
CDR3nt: TGTGCCAGCAGTGACCTGACGGGAAAAAATCAGCCCCAGCATTTT
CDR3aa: CASSDLTGKNQPQHF

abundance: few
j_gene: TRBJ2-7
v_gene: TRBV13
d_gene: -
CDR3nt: TGTGCCGGCAGCTTAGCTTCGTACGAGCAGTACTTC
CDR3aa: CAGSLASYEQYF

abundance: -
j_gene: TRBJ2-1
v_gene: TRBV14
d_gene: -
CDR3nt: TGTGCCAGCAGCCAAGGGTCGGTAAAGGGTCCCAGAAGTTGGTGGAATGAGCAGTTCTTC
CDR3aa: CASSQGSVKGPRSWWNEQFF

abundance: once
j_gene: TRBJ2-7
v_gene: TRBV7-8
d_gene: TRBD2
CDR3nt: TGTGCCAGGACTAGCGGGGGCTACGAGCAGTACTTC
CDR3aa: CARTSGGYEQYF

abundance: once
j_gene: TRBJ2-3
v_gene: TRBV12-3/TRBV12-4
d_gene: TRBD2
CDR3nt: TGTGCCAGCAGGCAGGGACTAGCGGGAGAAGTGGGCGCAGATACGCAGTATTTT
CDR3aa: CASRQGLAGEVGADTQYF

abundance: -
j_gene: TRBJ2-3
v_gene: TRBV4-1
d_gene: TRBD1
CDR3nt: TGCGCCAGCAGCCTTACGACCGGGACAGGGGGGGCAGGTACGCAGTATTTT
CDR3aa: CASSLTTGTGGAGTQYF

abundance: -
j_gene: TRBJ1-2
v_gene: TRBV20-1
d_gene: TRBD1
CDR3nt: TGCAGTGCTACGCATTCCGACAGGGTTCTAAAGACTGGCTACACCTTC
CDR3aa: CSATHSDRVLKTGYTF

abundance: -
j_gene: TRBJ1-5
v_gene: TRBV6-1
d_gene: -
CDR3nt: TGTGCCAGCAGTCCGATTCTGCCCAGCAATCAGCCCCAGCATTTT
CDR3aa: CASSPILPSNQPQHF

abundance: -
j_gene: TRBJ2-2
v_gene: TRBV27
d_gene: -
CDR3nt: TGTGCCAGCCACCACCGTAAGGGGCAGGGCGGGGAGCTGTTTTTT
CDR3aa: CASHHRKGQGGELFF

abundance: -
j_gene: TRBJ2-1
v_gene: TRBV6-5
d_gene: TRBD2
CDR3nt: TGTGCCAGCAGCCGAACTAGCGGGAGAAGCGATGAGCAGTTCTTC
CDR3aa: CASSRTSGRSDEQFF

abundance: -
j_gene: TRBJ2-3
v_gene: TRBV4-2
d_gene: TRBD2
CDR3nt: TGTGCCAGCAGCCAAGTCACTAGCGGATACACAGATACGCAGTATTTT
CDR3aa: CASSQVTSGYTDTQYF

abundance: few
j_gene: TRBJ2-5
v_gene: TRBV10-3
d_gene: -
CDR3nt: TGTGCCATCAGTGAGACCAGGGACGAGACCCAGTACTTC
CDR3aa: CAISETRDETQYF

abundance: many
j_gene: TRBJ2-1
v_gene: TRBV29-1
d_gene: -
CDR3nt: TGCAGCGGCCTCATCAATGAGCAGTTCTTC
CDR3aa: CSGLINEQFF

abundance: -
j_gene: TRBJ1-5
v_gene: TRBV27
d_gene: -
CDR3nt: TGTGCCAGCACCGCCCGTCGGGACACCAATCAGCCCCAGCATTTT
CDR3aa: CASTARRDTNQPQHF

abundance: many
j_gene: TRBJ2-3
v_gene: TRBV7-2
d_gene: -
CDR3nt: TGTGCCAGCAGCTTAGGTTACAGTTTTGGGGATACGCAGTATTTT
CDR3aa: CASSLGYSFGDTQYF

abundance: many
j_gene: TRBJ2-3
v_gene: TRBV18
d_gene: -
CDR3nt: TGTGCCAGCAGCTCCTCTAGCACAGATACGCAGTATTTT
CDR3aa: CASSSSSTDTQYF

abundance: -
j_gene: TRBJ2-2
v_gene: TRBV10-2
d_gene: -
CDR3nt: TGCGCCATCAAAACGGACACCGGGGAGCTGTTTTTT
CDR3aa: CAIKTDTGELFF

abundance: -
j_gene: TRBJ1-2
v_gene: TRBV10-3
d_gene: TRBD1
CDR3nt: TGCGCCATCAGGGGGACAGCGAACTATGGCTACACCTTC
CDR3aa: CAIRGTANYGYTF

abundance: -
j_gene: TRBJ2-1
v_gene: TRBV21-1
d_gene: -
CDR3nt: TGTGCCAGCAGCAAACAGCGGGGGGAGTACTACAATGAGCAGTTCTTC
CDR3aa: CASSKQRGEYYNEQFF

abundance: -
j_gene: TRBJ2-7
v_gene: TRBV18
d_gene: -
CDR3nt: TGTGCCAGCTCACCATCGGCAAGGGACAAGACCTACGAGCAGTACTTC
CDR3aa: CASSPSARDKTYEQYF

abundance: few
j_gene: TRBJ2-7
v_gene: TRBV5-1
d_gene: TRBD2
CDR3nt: TGCGCCAGCAGCTTGGCAAGCGGGAGGTCCGGCGAGCAGTACTTC
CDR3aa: CASSLASGRSGEQYF

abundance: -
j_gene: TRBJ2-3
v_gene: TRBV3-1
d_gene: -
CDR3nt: TGTGCCAGCAGCCACCCCCCCGATTACACAGGTACGCAGTATTTT
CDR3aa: CASSHPPDYTGTQYF

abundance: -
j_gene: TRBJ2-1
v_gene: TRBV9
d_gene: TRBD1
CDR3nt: TGTGCCAGCAGCGGGACAGGGGAAAGCGGCAATGAGCAGTTCTTC
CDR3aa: CASSGTGESGNEQFF

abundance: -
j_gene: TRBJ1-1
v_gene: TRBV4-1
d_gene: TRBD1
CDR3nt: TGCGCCAGCAGCCAAGGGACAGGGACGTTGGCGGCTTTCTTT
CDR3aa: CASSQGTGTLAAFF

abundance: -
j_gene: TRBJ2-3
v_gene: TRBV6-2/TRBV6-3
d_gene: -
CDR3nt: TGTGCCAGCAGTCCGGGACCCCACACAGATACGCAGTATTTT
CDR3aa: CASSPGPHTDTQYF

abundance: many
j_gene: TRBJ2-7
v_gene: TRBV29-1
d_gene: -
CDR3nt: TGCAGCGTTCCCAGGACCCGCGGTCAGTACTTC
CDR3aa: CSVPRTRGQYF

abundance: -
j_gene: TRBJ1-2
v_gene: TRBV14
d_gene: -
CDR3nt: TGTGCCAGCAGCCAATTCAACTATGGCTACACCTTC
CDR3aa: CASSQFNYGYTF

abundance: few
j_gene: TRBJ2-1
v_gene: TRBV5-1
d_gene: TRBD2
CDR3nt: TGCGCCAGCAGCCCAAGGACTAGCACGGCCAATGAGCAGTTCTTC
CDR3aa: CASSPRTSTANEQFF

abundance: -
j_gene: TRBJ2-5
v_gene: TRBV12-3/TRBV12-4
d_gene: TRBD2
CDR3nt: TGTGCCAGCAGTACCACCCTGAGCGGGAGGGCCTGGGAGACCCAGTACTTC
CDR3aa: CASSTTLSGRAWETQYF

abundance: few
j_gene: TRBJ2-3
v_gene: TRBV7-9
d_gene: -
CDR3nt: TGTGCCAGCAGCCCGACTGGGGATTCTAGCACAGATACGCAGTATTTT
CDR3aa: CASSPTGDSSTDTQYF

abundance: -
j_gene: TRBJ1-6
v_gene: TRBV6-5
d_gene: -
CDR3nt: TGTGCCAGCAGCGACACCGGGCCAATATCCCATTCACCCCTCCACTTT
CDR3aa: CASSDTGPISHSPLHF

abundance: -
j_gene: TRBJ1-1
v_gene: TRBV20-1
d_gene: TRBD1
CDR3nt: TGCAGTGCTAGTCCCGGGACAGGGGCGCTCATGAACACTGAAGCTTTCTTT
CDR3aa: CSASPGTGALMNTEAFF

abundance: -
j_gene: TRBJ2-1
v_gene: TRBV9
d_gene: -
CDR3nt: TGTGCCAGCAGCGTCGACGGTCCGGACAATGAGCAGTTCTTC
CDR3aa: CASSVDGPDNEQFF

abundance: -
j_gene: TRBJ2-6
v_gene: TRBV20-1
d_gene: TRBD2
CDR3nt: TGCAGTGCTAGAGATTGGGAGGGGCGCTCTGGGGCCAACGTCCTGACTTTC
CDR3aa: CSARDWEGRSGANVLTF

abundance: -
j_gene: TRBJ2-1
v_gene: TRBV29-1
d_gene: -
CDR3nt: TGCAGCTCCGCGGCGGGTATGGCCTACAATGAGCAGTTCTTC
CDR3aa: CSSAAGMAYNEQFF

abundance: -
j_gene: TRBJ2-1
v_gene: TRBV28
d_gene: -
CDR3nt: TGTGCCAGCAGTCAACTAGCTTTACTTTACAATGAGCAGTTCTTC
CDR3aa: CASSQLALLYNEQFF

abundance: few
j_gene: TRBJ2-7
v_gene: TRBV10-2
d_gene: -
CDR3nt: TGCGCCAGCAGTGAGACCGTCGGCGGATACGAGCAGTACTTC
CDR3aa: CASSETVGGYEQYF

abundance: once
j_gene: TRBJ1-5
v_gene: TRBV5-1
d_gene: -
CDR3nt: TGCGCCAGCAGCATGGACCCGCGAGAGAATCAGCCCCAGCATTTT
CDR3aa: CASSMDPRENQPQHF

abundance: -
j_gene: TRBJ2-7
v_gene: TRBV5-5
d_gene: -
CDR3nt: TGTGCCAGCAGCTTGGCCGGGGGCGCCGGGGCCTACGAGCAGTACTTC
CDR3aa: CASSLAGGAGAYEQYF

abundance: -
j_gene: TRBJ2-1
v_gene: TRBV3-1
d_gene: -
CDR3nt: TGTGCCAGCAGCCAAGTTGCGGGGGAGCAGTTCTTC
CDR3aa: CASSQVAGEQFF

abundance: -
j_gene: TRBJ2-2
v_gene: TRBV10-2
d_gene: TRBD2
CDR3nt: TGCGCCAGCAGTGACCTGACTAGCGGGAGGAACACCGGGGAGCTGTTTTTT
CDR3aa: CASSDLTSGRNTGELFF

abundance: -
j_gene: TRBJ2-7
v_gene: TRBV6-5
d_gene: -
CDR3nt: TGTGCCAGCAGTTACTCGACAGGTCCTACCTACGAGCAGTACTTC
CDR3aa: CASSYSTGPTYEQYF

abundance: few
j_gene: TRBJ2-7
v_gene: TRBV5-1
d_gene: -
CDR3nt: TGCGCCAGCAGCTTGCAAAACGTCGTTTTAGACGAGCAGTACTTC
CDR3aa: CASSLQNVVLDEQYF

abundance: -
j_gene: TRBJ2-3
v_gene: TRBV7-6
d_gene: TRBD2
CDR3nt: TGTGCCAGCAGTTCTCCGTCGGGGGGAAAGGATACGCAGTATTTT
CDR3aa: CASSSPSGGKDTQYF